This T cell receptor (beta chain) was identified during a study of blood T cell repertoires in COVID-19. Study background: The United States, Italy and Spain were the sources of the acute and convalescent COVID-19 samples. Sources were T cells, B-cell-depleted T cells, or PBMCs; the material itself was cDNA or gDNA.

With 3 bases clipped from V and 7 bases from J, the junction kept 4 bases outside the gene matches. CDR3 length: 14 residues. Germline values: CDR1 SGHAT, CDR2 FQNNGV. Methods used by the authors: How many nucleated cells were present was estimated from reference gene primer amplification. Here immunoSEQ multiplex PCR was the method, and the copy in TCRdb shows in-frame clones only, minus some. V, J and clone size are those of that table, while D and trimming were read from the DNA. The repertoire includes more than 140,000 clones, almost 90% of them detected once, and more than 1.5% sits in the top ten.

Sequenced material: peripheral blood. The V and J genes are TRBV11-2 and TRBJ1-4, with 8 bases identical to TRBD1. This clonotype was sampled from a woman in her sixties with acute or convalescent COVID-19. This chain's CDR3 is CASSLGTGTEKLFF. Written as DNA, the CDR3 is TGTGCCAGCAGCTTGGGGACAGGCACTGAAAAACTGTTTTTT.